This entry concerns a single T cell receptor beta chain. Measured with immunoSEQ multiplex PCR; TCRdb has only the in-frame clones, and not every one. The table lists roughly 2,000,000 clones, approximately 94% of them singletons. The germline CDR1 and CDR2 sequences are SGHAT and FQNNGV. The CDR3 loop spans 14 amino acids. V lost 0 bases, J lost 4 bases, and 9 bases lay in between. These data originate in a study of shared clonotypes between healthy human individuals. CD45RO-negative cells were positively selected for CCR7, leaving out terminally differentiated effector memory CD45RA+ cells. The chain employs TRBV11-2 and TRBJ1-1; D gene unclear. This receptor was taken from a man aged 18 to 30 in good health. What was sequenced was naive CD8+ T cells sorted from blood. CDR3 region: CASSLDLMGTEAFF. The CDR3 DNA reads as TGTGCCAGCAGCTTAGATCTTATGGGCACTGAAGCTTTCTTT.